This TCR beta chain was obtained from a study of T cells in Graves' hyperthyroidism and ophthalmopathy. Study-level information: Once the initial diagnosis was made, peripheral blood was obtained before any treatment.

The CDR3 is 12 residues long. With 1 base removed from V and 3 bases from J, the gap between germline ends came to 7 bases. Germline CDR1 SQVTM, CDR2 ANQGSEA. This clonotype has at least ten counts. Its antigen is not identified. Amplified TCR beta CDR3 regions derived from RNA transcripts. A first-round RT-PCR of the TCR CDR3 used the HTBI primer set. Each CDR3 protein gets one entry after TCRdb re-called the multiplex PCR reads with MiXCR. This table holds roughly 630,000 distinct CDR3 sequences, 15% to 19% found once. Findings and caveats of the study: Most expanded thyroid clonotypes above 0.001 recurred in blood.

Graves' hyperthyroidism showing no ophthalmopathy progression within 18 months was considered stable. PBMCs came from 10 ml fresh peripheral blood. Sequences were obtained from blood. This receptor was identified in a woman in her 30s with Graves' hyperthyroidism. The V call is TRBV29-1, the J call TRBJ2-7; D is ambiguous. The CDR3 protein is CSVEGPHYEQYF. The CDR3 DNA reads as TGCAGCGTTGAAGGGCCCCACTACGAGCAGTACTTC.